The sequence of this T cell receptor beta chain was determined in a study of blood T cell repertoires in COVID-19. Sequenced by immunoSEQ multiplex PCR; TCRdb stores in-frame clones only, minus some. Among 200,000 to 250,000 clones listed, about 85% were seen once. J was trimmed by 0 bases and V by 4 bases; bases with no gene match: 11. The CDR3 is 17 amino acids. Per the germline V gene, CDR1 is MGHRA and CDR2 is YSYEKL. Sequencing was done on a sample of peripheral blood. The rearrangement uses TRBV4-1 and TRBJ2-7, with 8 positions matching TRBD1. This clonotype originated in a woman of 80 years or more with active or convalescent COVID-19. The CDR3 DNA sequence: TGCGCCAGCAGCCTAAAGGTAGGACAGGGTAGCTCCTACGAGCAGTACTTC. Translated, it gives CASSLKVGQGSSYEQYF.